This TCR beta chain was observed in a study of T cell responses to AZD1222 COVID-19 vaccine. General study points: CD4 TCRs covered the whole spike, strongest at regions 160-218 and 743-854. Two doses of AZD1222 preceded a rise in Spike-specific TCR breadth and depth. Per reports, nearly half of all spike-specific TCRs target regions that are unmutated in variants.

Turning to this clone: What it binds is unknown.

The CDR3 spans 14 residues. V shed 6 bases, J shed 7 bases, and the junction held 5 bases outside the gene matches. The germline gives CDR1 SGHNT, CDR2 YYREEE (reference sequence). The method was immunoSEQ multiplex PCR; TCRdb's version includes in-frame clones alone and lacks a portion of them. The repertoire has about 220,000 clones, about 92% of them found once; the top ten carry 0.9% to 1.1%. The material sequenced was peripheral blood, taken on day 0 of MenACWY control vaccination. The chain is built from TRBV5-4 and TRBJ1-6, with TRBD1 identical over 9 bases. This TCR derives from an adult in good health. The DNA for the CDR3 is TGTGCCAGCAACCGGGACAGGGCAAATTCACCCCTCCACTTT. Translated, it gives CASNRDRANSPLHF.